This TCR beta chain was captured in a study of tissue T cells after allogeneic stem cell transplantation. Study results and caveats: TCR repertoires tracked anatomic similarity, regardless of disease or transplant status. Sampling depth was limited, and the cohort was small and clinically varied.

Profiling relied on immunoSEQ multiplex PCR, and the TCRdb table lists in-frame clones only, not all of them. The sample records more than 5,500 clones, around two fifths being singletons. With respect to this clone: Its specificity is not known. Each gene name is a mouse one. Read coverage stops 1 residue before the CDR3 terminus; the germline J gene supplies the remainder.

Sample time point: mouse harvest day 7 after allogeneic transplant. The graft held 10^6 splenic CD5+ T cells and 10^7 T-cell-depleted bone marrow cells. CDR3 length: 13 amino acids. Germline V gene lookup returns CDR1 SNHLY and CDR2 FYNGKV (reference sequence). Trimming removed 5 bases from V and 4 bases from J; junction bases left unmatched: 3. The chain carries TRBV3 and TRBJ2-7, with 9 bases matching TRBD1. Sequencing used skin. This clonotype was obtained from a female BALB/c mouse given C57BL/6 T cells with graft-versus-host disease after an allogeneic hematopoietic cell transplant. The CDR3 reads CASSQGTGYEQYF. The sequenced CDR3 bases are TGTGCCAGCAGCCAGGGGACAGGGTATGAACAGTAC.